One sample yielded the 27 T cell receptor beta chains listed below, sequenced in a study of glioma-infiltrating T cells after dendritic cell vaccination. Measured with immunoSEQ multiplex PCR; TCRdb has only the in-frame clones, and not every one. The top ten clones hold roughly 2% of a sample with tens of thousands of clones, over 90% of them seen once. The material was blood, obtained before dendritic cell vaccination. These receptors were collected from a human donor with glioblastoma.

The chain uses TRBV30 and TRBJ2-1; TRBD2 aligns across 9 bases. The ends lost 5 bases at V and 2 bases at J; junction bases unmatched: 7. The CDR3 contains 15 residues. Germline V CDR1 and CDR2: GTSNPN, SVGIG (reference sequence). CDR3 in amino acids: CAWQTLAGAYNEQFF. CDR3 bases: TGTGCCTGGCAAACCTTAGCGGGGGCCTACAATGAGCAGTTCTTC.

The chain joins TRBV7-2 to TRBJ1-4, with 7 bases fitting TRBD1. CDR1 and CDR2 (germline): SGHTA, FQGNSA. This CDR3 is 14 amino acids long. The junction had 6 bases not matched to a gene; V was cut back by 4 bases and J by 7 bases. Here the CDR3 reads CASSYTGAGEKLFF. In DNA, the CDR3 is TGTGCCAGCAGCTACACAGGGGCGGGTGAAAAACTGTTTTTT.

Written as DNA, the CDR3 is TGTGCCAGCGGACAGGGTTCCGGAAACACCATATATTTT. The encoded protein is CASGQGSGNTIYF. The chain couples TRBV2 to TRBJ1-3; TRBD1 agrees at 8 bases. CDR1 and CDR2 (germline): SNHLY, FYNNEI. Trimming cost V 8 bases and J 4 bases; bases outside gene matches: 4. The length of the CDR3 is 13 residues.

The J gene is TRBJ2-3, the V gene TRBV2; 8 bases are shared with TRBD2. J gave up 2 bases and V 6 bases, and 7 bases lay outside the gene matches. The CDR3 length is 15 residues. Germline assignment: CDR1 SNHLY and CDR2 FYNNEI. CDR3 protein: CASSAGLALTDTQYF. The CDR3 DNA reads TGTGCCAGCAGCGCTGGACTAGCTCTCACAGATACGCAGTATTTT.

This chain connects TRBV11-2 to TRBJ2-1, with 13 positions matching TRBD2. CDR1 and CDR2 (germline): SGHAT, FQNNGV. Germline trimming cut 5 bases from V and 5 bases from J; bases unmatched to any gene: 3. CDR3 length: 15 residues. The CDR3 coding sequence is TGTGCCAGCAGCACACTAGCGGGGGGGAACAATGAGCAGTTCTTC. Residues: CASSTLAGGNNEQFF.

The rearrangement links TRBV7-9 to TRBJ1-4; tentatively, D is TRBD1 (5 bases). The germline V gene has CDR1 SEHNR and CDR2 FQNEAQ (reference sequence). The CDR3 is 14 amino acids. The germline V and J ends were trimmed by 5 bases and 8 bases, with 15 bases remaining between them. The CDR3, as DNA: TGTGCCAGCAGCCTACGGCAGTCAGGGGAAAAACTGTTTTTT. Translating it yields CASSLRQSGEKLFF.

V gene TRBV7-8 combines with J gene TRBJ2-1; TRBD1 matches at 7 bases. Unmatched junction bases numbered 3, after V lost 3 bases and J lost 7 bases. The CDR3 loop spans 13 amino acids. CDR1 is SGHVS, CDR2 FQNEAQ, per germline. CDR3 protein: CASSFSGGNEQFF. CDR3 nucleotide sequence: TGTGCCAGCAGCTTTTCAGGGGGTAATGAGCAGTTCTTC. The full variable domain, in which reference TRBV7-8 and TRBJ2-1 provide the parts outside the CDR3, is GAGVSQSPRYKVAKRGQDVALRCDPISGHVSLFWYQQALGQGPEFLTYFQNEAQLDKSGLPSDRFFAERPEGSVSTLKIQRTQQEDSAVYLCASSFSGGNEQFFGPGTRLTVL.

The chain uses TRBV6-1 and TRBJ1-2; TRBD1 matches at 9 bases. Germline CDR1 is MNHNS and CDR2 is SASEGT. The trim removed 6 bases at V and 1 base at J, leaving 3 bases unmatched. This CDR3 is built from 14 residues. CDR3 region: CASSMTGGNYGYTF. The CDR3 DNA reads TGTGCCAGCAGCATGACAGGGGGTAACTATGGCTACACCTTC.

This chain connects TRBV7-6 to TRBJ2-5; a weak D match, TRBD2 (6 bases). The DNA end favors TRBJ2-7, so the J call may be wrong. In germline, CDR1 is SGHVS, CDR2 FNYEAQ. This CDR3 region has 14 residues. Here the CDR3 reads CASSQGDFPYEQYF. DNA for the CDR3: TGTGCCAGCAGCCAAGGGGACTTCCCCTACGAGCAGTACTTC.

The chain employs TRBV29-1 and TRBJ1-2, with TRBD1 matching over 7 bases. The CDR3 covers 13 residues. Germline V gives CDR1 SQVTM, CDR2 ANQGSEA. Trimming at V came to 6 bases and at J to 1 base, leaving 5 bases not matched to a gene. CDR3 in DNA: TGCAGCGTAGGGGGCGCAGGTAACTATGGCTACACCTTC. This translates into CSVGGAGNYGYTF.

This chain connects TRBV18 to TRBJ1-3; the match to TRBD1 covers 8 bases. The V segment lost 8 bases and the J segment 6 bases; nucleotides outside the gene matches: 9. This CDR3 comprises 14 residues. Germline V gene sequence: CDR1 KGHSH, CDR2 LQKENI. The CDR3 nucleotides read TGTGCCAGCAGACAGGGGATAGAAGAAAACACCATATATTTT. It specifies CASRQGIEENTIYF.

Details on this clone: In the same sample, other DNA sequences code for this CDR3. The CDR3 DNA reads as TGTGCCAGCAGCCAAGAAGGGCGGAGGAATTCACCCCTCCACTTT. This translates into CASSQEGRRNSPLHF. V is TRBV14 and J is TRBJ1-6; no clear D. V dropped 0 bases and J dropped 7 bases, with 10 bases sitting between them. The CDR3 totals 15 residues. From germline, CDR1 is SGHDN and CDR2 FVKESK. The full variable domain, with the rest looked up from reference TRBV14 and TRBJ1-6, is EAGVTQFPSHSVIEKGQTVTLRCDPISGHDNLYWYRRVMGKEIKFLLHFVKESKQDESGMPNNRFLAERTGGTYSTLKVQPAELEDSGVYFCASSQEGRRNSPLHFGNGTRLTVT.

In its sample, this clone was seen a few times. The V gene is TRBV5-5, the J gene TRBJ2-1, with D unclear. Germline V gives CDR1 SGHKS, CDR2 YYEKEE (reference sequence). This CDR3 is built from 13 residues. V lost 0 bases and J lost 4, with 5 bases in between. The CDR3 bases are TGTGCCAGCAGCTTGGAAGCTTACAATGAGCAGTTCTTC. Protein: CASSLEAYNEQFF.

In this sample, this clone turned up once. V usage is TRBV5-4 and J usage is TRBJ2-3, with 10 bases fitting TRBD2. The CDR3 consists of 15 residues. The germline CDR1 and CDR2 sequences are SGHNT and YYREEE (reference sequence). Germline trimming cut 0 bases from V and 5 bases from J; bases unmatched to any gene: 3. CDR3 residues: CASSLGLAGVDTQYF. The CDR3 DNA sequence: TGTGCCAGCAGCTTGGGGCTAGCGGGGGTAGATACGCAGTATTTT. Full variable domain (remainder filled in from reference TRBV5-4 and TRBJ2-3): ETGVTQSPTHLIKTRGQQVTLRCSSQSGHNTVSWYQQALGQGPQFIFQYYREEENGRGNFPPRFSGLQFPNYSSELNVNALELDDSALYLCASSLGLAGVDTQYFGPGTRLTVL.

The rearrangement uses TRBV19 and TRBJ1-5, with 12 bases that match TRBD1. The germline gives CDR1 LNHDA, CDR2 SQIVND (reference sequence). J gave up 4 bases and V 4 bases, and 8 bases lay outside the gene matches. This CDR3 has 17 residues. The CDR3 protein is CASSTGTGGGFNQPQHF. The CDR3 coding sequence is TGTGCCAGTAGTACCGGGACAGGGGGCGGTTTTAATCAGCCCCAGCATTTT.

Here the CDR3 reads CASSGGGMGEGNQPQHF. CDR3 sequence (DNA): TGTGCCAGCAGTGGAGGGGGAATGGGGGAAGGCAATCAGCCCCAGCATTTT. The rearrangement links TRBV6-1 to TRBJ1-5; tentative D call: TRBD1 (6 bases). Trimming took off 4 bases at V and 2 bases at J, with 18 bases between the two ends. CDR1 is MNHNS and CDR2 is SASEGT in the germline V gene. The CDR3 contains 17 residues.

V is TRBV19 and J is TRBJ2-1; 7 bases line up with TRBD1. The CDR3 runs 15 residues. The germline V gene has CDR1 LNHDA and CDR2 SQIVND (reference sequence). V lost 7 bases and J lost 1; bases outside the gene matches: 7. This CDR3 reads CASTIGTVSYNEQFF. The CDR3 DNA reads TGTGCCAGTACCATTGGGACAGTTTCCTACAATGAGCAGTTCTTC. Full variable domain (outside the CDR3, taken from reference TRBV19 and TRBJ2-1): DGGITQSPKYLFRKEGQNVTLSCEQNLNHDAMYWYRQDPGQGLRLIYYSQIVNDFQKGDIAEGYSVSREKKESFPLTVTSAQKNPTAFYLCASTIGTVSYNEQFFGPGTRLTVL.

The J gene is TRBJ2-5, the V gene TRBV5-4, with D perhaps TRBD2 (6 bases). Between the trimmed V and J ends, which lost 0 bases and 5 bases, there was a span of 8 bases. The CDR3 loop spans 13 amino acids. Germline V gene lookup returns CDR1 SGHNT and CDR2 YYREEE (reference sequence). This chain's CDR3 is CASSLVGGETQYF. As DNA, the CDR3 is TGTGCCAGCAGCTTGGTGGGGGGTGAGACCCAGTACTTC.

This CDR3 is CASSSRTAQYTEAFF. In DNA, the CDR3 is TGTGCCAGCAGCTCCCGGACTGCTCAATACACTGAAGCTTTCTTT. The genes are TRBV5-8 and TRBJ1-1; D ambiguous. This CDR3 region has 15 residues. The germline CDR1 and CDR2 sequences are SGHTS and YDEGEE. The V gene lost 3 bases and the J gene lost 3 bases, with 15 bases spanning the gap.

The V call is TRBV2, the J call TRBJ2-2; TRBD1 might be the D (6 bases). The CDR3 totals 13 residues. CDR1 is SNHLY and CDR2 is FYNNEI in the germline V gene. V was trimmed by 6 bases and J by 4 bases, leaving 9 bases between them. DNA for the CDR3: TGTGCCAGCAGCGGGACATTCACCGGGGAGCTGTTTTTT. Translating gives CASSGTFTGELFF.

This clone was picked up a small number of times. The chain has TRBV7-9 and TRBJ1-2, with D unclear. Per the germline V gene, CDR1 is SEHNR and CDR2 is FQNEAQ (reference sequence). The CDR3 runs 13 residues. The V and J ends lost 5 bases and 5 bases respectively, with 12 bases between them. The CDR3 loop reads CASSQDTAYGYTF. The CDR3 DNA sequence: TGTGCCAGCAGCCAAGATACCGCGTATGGCTACACCTTC.

The chain links TRBV4-1 to TRBJ1-2; D is undetermined. V lost 4 bases, J lost 9 bases, and 18 bases lay in between. The CDR3 length is 14 residues. The germline V gene has CDR1 MGHRA and CDR2 YSYEKL. In DNA form, the CDR3 reads TGCGCCAGCAGCCTGGACGGAGGCTCGGGAAGCTACACCTTC. Protein: CASSLDGGSGSYTF.

The chain combines TRBV5-5 with TRBJ1-2; 7 bases match TRBD1. The J segment lost 4 bases and the V segment lost 0 bases, leaving 9 bases of the junction unmatched. Per germline, CDR1 SGHKS and CDR2 YYEKEE (reference sequence). The CDR3 has 16 amino acids. The CDR3 DNA follows: TGTGCCAGCAGCTTGGATTCTTCGACAGGGCTCTATGGCTACACCTTC. Protein: CASSLDSSTGLYGYTF.

The V call is TRBV2, the J call TRBJ1-5; D is uncertain. The V gene's germline CDR1 is SNHLY and CDR2 FYNNEI. The CDR3 is 14 amino acids. V was clipped by 2 bases and J by 8 bases, with 13 bases between them. Here the CDR3 reads CASSEPGYGEPQHF. The DNA of the CDR3 is TGTGCCAGCAGTGAACCGGGGTACGGGGAGCCCCAGCATTTT.

V and J are TRBV7-6 and TRBJ2-5; 7 bases agree with TRBD2. Per the germline V gene, CDR1 is SGHVS and CDR2 is FNYEAQ. This CDR3 has 15 amino acids. Trimming took 5 bases from V and 2 from J; bases not matched to a gene: 8. CDR3 protein: CASSPRGSGQETQYF. The CDR3 DNA reads as TGTGCCAGCAGCCCCCGGGGTAGCGGGCAAGAGACCCAGTACTTC.

V and J are TRBV5-1 and TRBJ2-7; perhaps TRBD1 as D (5 bases). CDR1 and CDR2 (germline): SGHRS, YFSETQ. This CDR3 region has 15 residues. V dropped 1 base and J dropped 0 bases, with 11 bases sitting between them. CDR3 sequence (DNA): TGCGCCAGCAGCTTGTACGCAGGGCACTCCTACGAGCAGTACTTC. Its protein is CASSLYAGHSYEQYF.

The rearrangement links TRBV7-8 to TRBJ2-2, with 8 bases fitting TRBD1. The V segment lost 5 bases and the J segment 4 bases; nucleotides outside the gene matches: 12. The germline V gene has CDR1 SGHVS and CDR2 FQNEAQ. This CDR3 contains 17 residues. The CDR3 region has the DNA TGTGCCAGCAGCCTTCGGGTGGACAGGGCGAGCACCGGGGAGCTGTTTTTT. The encoded protein is CASSLRVDRASTGELFF. The whole variable domain, filled in from reference TRBV7-8 and TRBJ2-2, reads GAGVSQSPRYKVAKRGQDVALRCDPISGHVSLFWYQQALGQGPEFLTYFQNEAQLDKSGLPSDRFFAERPEGSVSTLKIQRTQQEDSAVYLCASSLRVDRASTGELFFGEGSRLTVL.